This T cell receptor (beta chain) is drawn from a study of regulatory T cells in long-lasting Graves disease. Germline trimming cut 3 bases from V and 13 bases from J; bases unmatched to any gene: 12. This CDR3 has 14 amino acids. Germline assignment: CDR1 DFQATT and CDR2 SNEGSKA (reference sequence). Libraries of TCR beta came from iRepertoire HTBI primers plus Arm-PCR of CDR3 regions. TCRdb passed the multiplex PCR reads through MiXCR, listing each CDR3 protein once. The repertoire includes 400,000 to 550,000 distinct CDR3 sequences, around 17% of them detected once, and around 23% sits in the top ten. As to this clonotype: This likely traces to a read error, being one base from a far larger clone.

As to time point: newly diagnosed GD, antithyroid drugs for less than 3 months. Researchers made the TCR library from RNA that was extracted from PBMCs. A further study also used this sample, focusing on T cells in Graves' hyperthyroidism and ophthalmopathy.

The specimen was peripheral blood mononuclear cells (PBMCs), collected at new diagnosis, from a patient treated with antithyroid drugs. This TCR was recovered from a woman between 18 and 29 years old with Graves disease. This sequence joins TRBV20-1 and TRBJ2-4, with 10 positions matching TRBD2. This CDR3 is CSASSGRLGNEQYF. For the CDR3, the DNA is TGCAGTGCTAGTAGCGGGAGGCTGGGGAATGAGCAGTACTTC.